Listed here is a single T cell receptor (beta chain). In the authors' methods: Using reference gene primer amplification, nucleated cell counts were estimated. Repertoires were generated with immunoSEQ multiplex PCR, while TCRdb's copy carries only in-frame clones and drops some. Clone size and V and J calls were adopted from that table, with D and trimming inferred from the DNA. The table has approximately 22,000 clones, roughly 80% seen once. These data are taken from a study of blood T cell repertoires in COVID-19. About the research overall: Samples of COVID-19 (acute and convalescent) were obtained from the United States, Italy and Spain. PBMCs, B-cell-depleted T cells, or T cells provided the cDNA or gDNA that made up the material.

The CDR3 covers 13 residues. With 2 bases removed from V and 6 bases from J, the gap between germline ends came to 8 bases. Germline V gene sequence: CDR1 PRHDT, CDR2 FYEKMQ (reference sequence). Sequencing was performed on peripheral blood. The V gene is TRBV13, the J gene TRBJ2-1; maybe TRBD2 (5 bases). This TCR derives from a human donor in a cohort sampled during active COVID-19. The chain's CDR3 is CASSLPSGNEQFF. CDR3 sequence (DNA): TGTGCCAGCAGCTTACCCAGCGGCAATGAGCAGTTCTTC.